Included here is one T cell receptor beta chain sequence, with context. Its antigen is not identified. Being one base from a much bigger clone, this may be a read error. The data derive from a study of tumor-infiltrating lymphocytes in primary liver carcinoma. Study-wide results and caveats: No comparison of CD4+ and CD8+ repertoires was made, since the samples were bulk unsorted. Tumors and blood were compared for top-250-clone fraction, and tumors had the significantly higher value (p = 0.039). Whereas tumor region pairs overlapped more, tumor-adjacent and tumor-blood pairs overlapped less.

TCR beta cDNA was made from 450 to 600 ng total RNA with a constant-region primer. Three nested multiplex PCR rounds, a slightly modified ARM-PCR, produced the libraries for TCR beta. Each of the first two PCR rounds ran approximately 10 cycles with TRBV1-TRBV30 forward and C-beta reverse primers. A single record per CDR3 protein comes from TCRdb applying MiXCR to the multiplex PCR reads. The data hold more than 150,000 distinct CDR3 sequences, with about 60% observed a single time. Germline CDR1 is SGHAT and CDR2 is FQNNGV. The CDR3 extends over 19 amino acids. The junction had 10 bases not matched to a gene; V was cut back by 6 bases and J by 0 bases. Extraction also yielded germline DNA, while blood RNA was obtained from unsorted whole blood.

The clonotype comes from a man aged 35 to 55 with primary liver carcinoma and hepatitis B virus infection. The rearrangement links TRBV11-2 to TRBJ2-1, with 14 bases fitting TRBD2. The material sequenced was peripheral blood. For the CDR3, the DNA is TGTGCCAGCAGAGGCGGGACTAGCGGGGGTGAAAGCTCCTACAATGAGCAGTTCTTC. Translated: CASRGGTSGGESSYNEQFF.